This T cell receptor beta chain comes out of a study of cytomegalovirus exposure and HLA in healthy donors (dated by TCRdb to 2016 to 2017). In the study overall: A later analysis indicated that the 120 or so validation repertoires were generated on the platform also employed for the 700 or so repertoires of the first cohort. The study aimed to test whether cataloging public T cell receptors could reveal signatures of past pathogen exposure. A separate validation cohort of roughly 120 different subjects was used in addition to the approximately 700-subject first cohort. To predict cytomegalovirus infection status, the study combined high-throughput TCR immunosequencing, statistical association of individual TCRs with disease status, and machine learning.

To note about this clone: The antigen this receptor binds is unknown. No much larger clone is present one base from it, and per-base qualities are unavailable.

The CDR3 numbers 15 residues from cysteine through phenylalanine. CDR3 DNA only is kept here, 45 bases in frame from base 1. From a lookup of the germline V gene (reference sequence), CDR1 and CDR2 are SEHNR and FQNEAQ. V is clipped by 2 bases and J by 1 base, and the sequence between their germline boundaries is 11 bases long. General findings and caveats noted by the study authors: Subsequent analysis determined that TCRs grouped into clusters in the first cohort also showed a tendency toward co-occurrence across the 120 validation repertoires, and 90% to 95% of cluster scores exceeded 0. While some public TCRs were present in many individuals, most TCR sequences turned up only very rarely across donors. The validation cohort had no HLA typing available for a later analysis, so co-occurrence within that cohort was assessed over all 130 or so repertoires. A total of around 150 TCR beta chains were listed by the study as associated with cytomegalovirus. In both the original and validation cohorts, the classifier was reported to diagnose cytomegalovirus status with high specificity and sensitivity. A few of the identified cytomegalovirus-associated TCR beta chains were confirmed in vitro to be specific for cytomegalovirus antigens. The authors suggested that the approach could potentially be extended to other disease states and immunological phenotypes.

Libraries came from the immunoSEQ multiplex PCR assay. Per the source publication's procedure: A statistical classification framework was built for diagnosing cytomegalovirus status from the catalog of TCR beta chain sequences. This immuneACCESS table, as held by TCRdb, lists in-frame sequences with V and J called but not all clones. Of the missing ones, under half trace to an unresolved V gene in checked studies; the others have no known cause. The V and J calls and clone size are taken from that table; D and trimming were inferred from the DNA. For this sample there are 150,000 to 200,000 clones; 80% to 85% appear just once. The ten most abundant clones make up about 3% of the sample. Donors formed part of the validation cohort, which comprised some 120 subjects and was distinct from the first cohort of 666 subjects.

The rearranged chain carries TRBV7-9 and TRBJ2-5; D gene: possibly TRBD2, on 5 matching bases. The sequenced sample was PBMCs. The receptor comes from a woman under 30 in good health and CMV-seropositive. The nucleotide sequence reads as follows: TGTGCCAGCAGCTTAATTGAGGGTTCCCAAGAGACCCAGTACTTC. This gives the protein CASSLIEGSQETQYF. Here the CDR3 is joined to the reference TRBV7-9 and TRBJ2-5 genes, and the full variable domain is: DTGVSQNPRHKITKRGQNVTFRCDPISEHNRLYWYRQTLGQGPEFLTYFQNEAQLEKSRLLSDRFSAERPKGSFSTLEIQRTEQGDSAMYLCASSLIEGSQETQYFGPGTRLLVL.